This T cell receptor beta chain was captured in a study of cytomegalovirus exposure and HLA in healthy donors (dated by TCRdb to the late 2010s). In the study overall: In an earlier analysis of 587 of the donors, 276 Gb of sequence data and 100 million or so unique TCR beta sequences from about 179 million T cells were reported. An early release covering more than 500 HLA-typed donors comprised about 300 gigabases of sequencing data and approximately 80 million unique TCR sequences. Of the approximately 400 genotyped donors, more than 75% were placed in the genetic ancestry cluster associated with self-reported Caucasian donors. The aim of the study was to test whether cataloging public T cell receptors could identify signatures of past pathogen exposure. The study used immunosequencing to profile the T cell repertoires of several hundred subjects and linked those repertoires to cytomegalovirus serostatus. A separate validation cohort of roughly 120 different subjects was used in addition to the roughly 720-subject first cohort. The study combined high-throughput TCR immunosequencing, statistical association of individual TCRs with disease status, and machine learning to predict cytomegalovirus infection status. A later analysis re-analyzed previously published TCR beta repertoires from approximately 670 donors and added high-resolution HLA genotyping to study TCR occurrence patterns. The later analysis used no new phenotypic data to find candidate immune exposures, relying instead on TCR beta sequences and their occurrence across donors. In an earlier analysis of 587 of the donors, high-throughput TCR beta sequencing was used to judge whether each TCR beta V gene segment behaved as functional or pseudogenic. Alongside the repertoire data, information on donor age, sex, ethnicity and CMV serostatus was compiled. A later genetic analysis used genome-wide SNP genotypes for about three fifths of the roughly 700 donors, treating that subset as a discovery cohort. Every discovery cohort repertoire had been produced on one sequencing platform. HLA typing included class I and class II loci at four-digit resolution. Typing coverage varied by locus: 629-630 donors for A, B, C, DRB1 and DQB1; 500 to 550 for DQA1; approximately 570 for DPA1; around 490 for DPB1. Because of strong linkage in the cohort, 4 to 6 DR-DQ haplotypes were treated as single units for association and clustering. Among roughly 400 genotyped donors of the cohort, an average of approximately 240,000 unique TCR beta nucleotide sequences was sequenced per donor, of which about 19% were non-productive.

The paper as a whole reports these results and caveats: The study listed 150 to 200 TCR beta chains as associated with cytomegalovirus. Strong co-occurrence of HLA alleles, especially DR and DQ, made assigning TCR associations to individual alleles difficult. In a later analysis, HLA-associated TCR beta chains showed more clonal expansion and lower generation probabilities than non-associated chains that were equally common. A few of the identified cytomegalovirus-associated TCR beta chains were confirmed in vitro to be specific for cytomegalovirus antigens. In a later genetic analysis, a missense DCLRE1C variant was associated with V-gene and J-gene trimming of TCR beta chains, and the association was replicated in an independent cohort. A later analysis found that TCR association rates varied across HLA loci, with DRB1 alleles showing the most associated TCRs and HLA-C alleles the fewest. A further reported finding was that TCR beta sequences accurately predicted the HLA-A and HLA-B alleles for most subjects in the first cohort. In an earlier analysis of more than 500 of the donors, most TCR beta V segments appeared in productive rearrangements about 87% or about 30% of the time, broadly matching IMGT annotations. A later analysis reported that several top co-occurrence clusters appeared linked to parvovirus B19, influenza, CMV and Epstein-Barr virus. Linkage disequilibrium might explain the correlated functional status among segregating V segments, but an unknown experimental factor could not be ruled out. Immune exposure information for the cohort was limited to CMV serostatus. Cytomegalovirus status was reported to be diagnosed by the classifier with high specificity and sensitivity in both the original and validation cohorts. The authors suggested that the approach could potentially be generalized to other disease states and immunological phenotypes. Because some donors lacked HLA typing at each locus, the association tests relied only on the typed subset. A later genetic analysis reported fewer N-insertions in productive TCRs among donors in an Asian-associated ancestry cluster than the roughly 700-donor mean. Across donors, most TCR sequences were observed very rarely, whereas some public TCRs were present in many individuals. In a later analysis, most CMV-associated TCR beta chains were found to appear HLA-restricted, with HLA associations seemingly driven largely by CMV exposure. The sequencing pipeline was judged likely to have produced a cluster of highly shared sequence variants as a technical artifact. Only TCR beta chains were sequenced in this cohort, and the absence of alpha or paired-chain data limited detectable features. Some IMGT-functional V segments, including TRBV6-2 and TRBV6-3, could not be distinguished by the 87-base-pair reads and were therefore excluded. Specific HLA alleles were associated with about 17,000 TCR beta sequences at a false discovery rate of 0.05 in a later analysis. The earlier analysis of 587 of the donors excluded 15 to 20 rarely observed V segments, including chromosome 9 orphons, because counts were too low. Presence/absence analyses assumed roughly uniform sequencing depth across donors, an assumption that may not hold.

Library preparation used the immunoSEQ multiplex PCR assay. For the multiplex PCR, a mixture combining 60 forward primers for TCR Vbeta segments and 13 reverse primers for TCR Jbeta segments was used. A multiplex PCR assay on genomic DNA amplified the CDR3 region of rearranged TCR beta genes. The Illumina HiSeq System was used to sequence the amplified TCR beta libraries as 87-base-pair reads. The source study handled its data this way. In a later analysis, roughly 80 million unique TCR beta chains were counted across the 666 repertoires, and roughly 10 million of these chains were shared by at least two donors. Raw reads were error-corrected and collapsed into unique sequences by a nearest-neighbor algorithm in which closely related sequences were merged to remove PCR and sequencing errors. To assign V, D and J gene segments, CDR3 sequences were aligned to IMGT reference sequences. For a sequence to be retained, at least a six-nucleotide match to both a V gene segment and a J gene segment was required. A rearrangement counted as productive if the CDR3 had no stop codons and remained in frame with V and J, and every other rearrangement counted as non-productive. Following IMGT convention, CDR3 was defined as the stretch from the second conserved V-encoded cysteine to the conserved J-encoded phenylalanine. The earlier analysis of some 550 of the donors excluded any sequence lacking an unambiguous match to a single V gene segment. In an earlier analysis of 587 of the donors, V segments were called functional above 56.7% productive rearrangements and were called segregating when the between-donor standard deviation exceeded 5%. A statistical classification framework was built for diagnosing cytomegalovirus status from the catalog of TCR beta chain sequences. V and J gene assignment, in a later analysis, came from comparing TCR nucleotide sequences with IMGT/GENE-DB human TR gene sequences. A later analysis assigned CDR3 sequences and most-parsimonious VDJ recombination scenarios with the TCRdist pipeline. A later analysis defined each TCR beta chain by its CDR3 amino acid sequence plus V-gene family, and excluded reads lacking a unique V-gene family. In a later analysis, 500 to 650 highly shared, low-generation-probability nucleotide sequences were removed to address suspected cross-contamination and a sequencing artifact. In a later analysis, a clonal expansion index was calculated for each public chain from normalized within-repertoire ranks of inferred template counts. In a later analysis, generation probabilities were computed using a VDJ recombination model fitted to out-of-frame rearrangements, and the results were checked against IGoR. A later analysis scored TCR-TCR, TCR-HLA and TCR-CMV co-occurrence with hypergeometric tests, applying a repertoire-size bias correction to TCR pairs. False discovery rates were estimated in a later analysis by permuting HLA or CMV assignments 20 times. A later analysis grouped co-occurring TCRs with DBSCAN, adding TCRdist sequence similarity when clustering within HLA-allele-positive subsets. Repertoires with fewer than 30,000 or more than 120,000 public chains, plus five repertoires with anomalous nucleotide sharing, were excluded from co-occurrence clustering. TCRdb carries this immuneACCESS record with in-frame sequences only. Its versions omit some clonotypes, under half of them owing to an unresolved V gene in the studies checked, with the rest unexplained. V and J calls and clone size are given by that table; D and trimming were obtained from the DNA. Recorded for this sample are 40,000 to 55,000 clones; about 77% of them occurred a single time. 2.5% to 3% of the sample is taken by the ten largest.

Concerning this clone itself: The antigen this receptor binds is unknown. One base away there is no much larger clone; base qualities are not given.

The cohort was made up of 500 to 800 healthy bone marrow donors. Cohort members were all nominally healthy when sampled, although unrecorded immune exposures were likely present. The donor was CMV seropositive and belonged to the group of more than 250 seropositive cohort members. Every donor gave a peripheral blood sample, and the peripheral blood mononuclear cells from that sample were used for TCR beta sequencing. The Qiagen DNeasy Blood Extraction Kit was used to extract genomic DNA from the blood cell samples. CDR1 is given as ENHRY and CDR2 as SYGVKD, both from the germline V gene. From the cysteine through the phenylalanine, the CDR3 covers 14 amino acids. Only the CDR3 part of the read is kept: 42 bases, read in frame from the first base. V has 10 bases trimmed and J has 8 bases trimmed; junction bases matching no gene number 12.

The rearranged chain carries TRBV10-3 and TRBJ2-1; TRBD1 lines up with 9 middle nucleotides. Sequences were obtained from PBMCs. The source of this sequence is a woman between 40 and 55 years old in good health and CMV-seropositive. The CDR3 in this case is CATRIQGAVDEQFF. The bases are TGTGCCACGCGTATACAGGGGGCGGTCGATGAGCAGTTCTTC.